A selection of T cell receptor beta chains follows, all from one sample in a study of blood T cell repertoires in COVID-19. The table came from immunoSEQ multiplex PCR; TCRdb's copy has only in-frame clones and leaves some out. Of about 250,000 clones in the sample, about 90% are singletons; the top ten hold around 3.3%. The sample comprised peripheral blood. Receptors originate from a man aged 18-30 years with active or convalescent COVID-19. CDR3s include the opening cysteine and the closing phenylalanine or tryptophan. A D gene is named only where the DNA matches it firmly.

J	V	D	CDR3	DNA
TRBJ1-5	TRBV28	NA	CASSFNGDQPQHF	TGTGCCAGCAGTTTCAACGGGGATCAGCCCCAGCATTTT
TRBJ1-1	TRBV5-1	NA	CASSLGVANTEAFF	TGCGCCAGCAGCCTTGGTGTGGCGAACACTGAAGCTTTCTTT
TRBJ1-6	TRBV4-3	TRBD1	CASSHAPGTGVSPLHF	TGCGCCAGCAGCCATGCCCCCGGGACAGGGGTTTCACCCCTCCACTTT
TRBJ2-7	TRBV6-5	TRBD2	CASRGAGAGEQYF	TGTGCCAGCAGGGGAGCGGGAGCAGGTGAGCAGTACTTC
TRBJ2-1	TRBV28	NA	CASSLHGGNLYNEQFF	TGTGCCAGCAGTTTACACGGCGGGAACCTCTACAATGAGCAGTTCTTC
TRBJ1-2	TRBV3-1/TRBV3-2	TRBD1	CASSQGSGGTVNYGYTF	TGTGCCAGCAGCCAAGGGTCAGGGGGAACGGTAAACTATGGCTACACCTTC
TRBJ1-2	TRBV28	TRBD1	CASSLRDQGVGGYTF	TGTGCCAGCAGTTTACGAGACCAGGGGGTTGGTGGCTACACCTTC
TRBJ1-2	TRBV6-5	NA	CASSSWTEGVGYTF	TGTGCCAGCAGTTCCTGGACAGAAGGGGTCGGCTACACCTTC
TRBJ2-7	TRBV6-5	NA	CASFTPGSSYEQYF	TGTGCCAGCTTTACCCCGGGTAGCTCCTACGAGCAGTACTTC
TRBJ2-6	TRBV7-9	NA	CASRGAAGANVLTF	TGTGCCAGCCGGGGAGCCGCTGGGGCCAACGTCCTGACTTTC
TRBJ2-1	TRBV15	NA	CATSGLARAHNEQFF	TGTGCCACCAGCGGCTTAGCGAGAGCTCACAATGAGCAGTTCTTC
TRBJ2-5	TRBV5-1	TRBD1	CASSWDRGRWETQYF	TGCGCCAGCAGCTGGGACAGGGGGCGCTGGGAGACCCAGTACTTC
TRBJ1-1	TRBV28	TRBD1	CASRESGQGGTEAFF	TGTGCCAGCAGGGAGTCAGGACAGGGTGGCACTGAAGCTTTCTTT
TRBJ2-5	TRBV9	TRBD2	CASSHGAGVLETQYF	TGTGCCAGCAGCCACGGGGCGGGGGTGCTCGAGACCCAGTACTTC
TRBJ2-1	TRBV9	NA	CASSVDPLLGNEQFF	TGTGCCAGCAGCGTAGACCCACTCCTCGGCAATGAGCAGTTCTTC
TRBJ2-5	TRBV30	NA	CAWSVATTLQETQYF	TGTGCCTGGAGTGTAGCAACCACTTTACAAGAGACCCAGTACTTC
TRBJ2-2	TRBV9	NA	CASSVAGANTGELFF	TGTGCCAGCAGCGTAGCGGGTGCGAACACCGGGGAGCTGTTTTTT
TRBJ2-7	TRBV6-5	NA	CASTQSYEQYF	TGTGCCAGCACCCAGTCCTACGAGCAGTACTTC
TRBJ2-5	TRBV5-1	NA	CASSLRQVRETQYF	TGCGCCAGCAGCTTACGACAGGTTCGAGAGACCCAGTACTTC
TRBJ1-2	TRBV27	NA	CASSLLRGLGYTF	TGTGCCAGCAGTTTATTGCGGGGGCTCGGCTACACCTTC
TRBJ2-1	TRBV10-3	TRBD2	CAISQHLAGTSNEQFF	TGTGCCATCAGCCAACATCTAGCGGGAACGTCCAATGAGCAGTTCTTC
TRBJ2-7	TRBV11-2	NA	CASSLDLGQNYEQYF	TGTGCCAGCAGCTTAGATCTGGGGCAGAACTACGAGCAGTACTTC
TRBJ2-7	TRBV7-9	NA	CASSLVVEGDEQYF	TGTGCCAGCAGCTTAGTTGTTGAGGGAGACGAGCAGTACTTC
TRBJ2-1	TRBV7-2	TRBD2	CASSLASGRLFNEQFF	TGTGCCAGCAGCTTAGCCAGCGGGAGGCTTTTTAATGAGCAGTTCTTC